A single T cell receptor (beta chain) is shown here with its context. Its antigen is not known. This entry belongs to a study of T cells expressing NK-cell markers. Study background: The study sequenced eight donors, seven HCMV-seropositive and one seronegative. Study-wide results and limits: The leading position in the CD3+CD56-NKG2C+ fraction of a few donors also went to these clonotypes.

The CDR3 sequence is 14 residues long. Germline V CDR1 and CDR2: WSHSY, SAAADI. Scientists made TCR beta cDNA using 5'RACE template switching with UMIs. With the 5' RACE reads reprocessed, TCRdb shows one record per CDR3 protein and no DNA. The data include some 600,000 distinct CDR3 sequences; the top ten clones carry approximately 4%. This rearrangement joins TRBV10-2 to TRBJ2-7; with no DNA, the TCRdb D assignment of TRBD1 cannot be verified. This clonotype originated in a man aged 18 to 29 in good health. Source material: blood T cells: a sorted CD56 or NKG2C T cell subset, CD4+ or CD8+ T cells, or bulk PBMC T cells (not recorded which). CDR3 protein: CASSVGQGFYEQYF.